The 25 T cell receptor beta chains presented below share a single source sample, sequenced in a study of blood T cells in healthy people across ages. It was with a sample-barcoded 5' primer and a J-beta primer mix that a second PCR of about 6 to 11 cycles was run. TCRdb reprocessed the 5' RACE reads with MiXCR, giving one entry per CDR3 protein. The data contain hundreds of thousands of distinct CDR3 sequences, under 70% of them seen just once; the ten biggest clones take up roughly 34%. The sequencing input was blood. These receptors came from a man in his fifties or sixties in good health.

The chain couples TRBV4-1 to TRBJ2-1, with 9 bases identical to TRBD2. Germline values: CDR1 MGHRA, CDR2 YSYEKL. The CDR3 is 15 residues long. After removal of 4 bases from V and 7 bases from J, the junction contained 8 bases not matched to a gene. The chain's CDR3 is CASSRAGGIPNEQFF. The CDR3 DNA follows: TGCGCCAGCAGCCGAGCGGGGGGTATTCCAAATGAGCAGTTCTTC.

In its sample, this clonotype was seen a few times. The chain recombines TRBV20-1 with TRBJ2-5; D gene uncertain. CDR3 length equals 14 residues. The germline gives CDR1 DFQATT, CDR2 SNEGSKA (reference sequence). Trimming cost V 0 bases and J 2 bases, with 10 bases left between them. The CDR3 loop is CSAREGSDQETQYF. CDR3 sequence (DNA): TGCAGTGCTAGAGAGGGGTCGGATCAAGAGACCCAGTACTTC.

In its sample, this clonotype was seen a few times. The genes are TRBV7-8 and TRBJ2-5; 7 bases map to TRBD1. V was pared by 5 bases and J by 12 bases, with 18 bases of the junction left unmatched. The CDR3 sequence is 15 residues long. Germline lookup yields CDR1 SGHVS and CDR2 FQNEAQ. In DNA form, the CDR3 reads TGTGCCAGCAGCAAGGCGCGGACAGGTCCCCCCCAGGAGTACTTC. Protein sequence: CASSKARTGPPQEYF.

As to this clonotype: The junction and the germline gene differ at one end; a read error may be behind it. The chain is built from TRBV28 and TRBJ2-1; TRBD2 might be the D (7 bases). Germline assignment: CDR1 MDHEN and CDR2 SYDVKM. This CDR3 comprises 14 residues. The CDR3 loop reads CASNEGGSYNVQFF. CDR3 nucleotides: TGTGCCAGCAACGAGGGGGGGTCCTACAATGTGCAGTTCTTC.

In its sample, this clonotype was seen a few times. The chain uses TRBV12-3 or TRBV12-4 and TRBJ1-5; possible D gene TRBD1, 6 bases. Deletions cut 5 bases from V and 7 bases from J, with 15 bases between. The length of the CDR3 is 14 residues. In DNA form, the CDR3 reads TGTGCCAGCAGTACCCAGGGGCGCGGGCAGCCCCAGCATTTT. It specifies CASSTQGRGQPQHF.

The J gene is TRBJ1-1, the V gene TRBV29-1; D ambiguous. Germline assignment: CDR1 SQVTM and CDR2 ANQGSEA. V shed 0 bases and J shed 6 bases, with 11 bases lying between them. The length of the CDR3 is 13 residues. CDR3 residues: CSVEDTGYSEAFF. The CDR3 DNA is TGCAGCGTTGAAGATACGGGGTACTCTGAAGCTTTCTTT.

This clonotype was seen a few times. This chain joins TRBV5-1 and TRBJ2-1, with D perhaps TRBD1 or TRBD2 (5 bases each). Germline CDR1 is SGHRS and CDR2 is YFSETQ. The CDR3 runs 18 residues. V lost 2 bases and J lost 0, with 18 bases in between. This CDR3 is CASSFLPFGAISYNEQFF. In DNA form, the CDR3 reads TGCGCCAGCAGCTTTCTTCCCTTCGGGGCAATCTCCTACAATGAGCAGTTCTTC.

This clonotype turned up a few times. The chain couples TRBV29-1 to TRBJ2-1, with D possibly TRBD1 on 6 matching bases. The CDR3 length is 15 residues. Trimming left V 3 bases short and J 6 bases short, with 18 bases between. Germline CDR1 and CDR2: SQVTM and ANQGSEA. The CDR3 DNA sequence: TGCAGCGTTGATCGCCCTCCGGGACACTTCAATGAGCAGTTCTTC. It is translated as CSVDRPPGHFNEQFF.

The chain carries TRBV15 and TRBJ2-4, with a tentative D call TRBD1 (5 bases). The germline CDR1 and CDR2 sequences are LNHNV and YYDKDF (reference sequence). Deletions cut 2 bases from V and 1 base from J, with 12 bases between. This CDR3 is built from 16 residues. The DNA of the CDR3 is TGTGCCACCAGCAGATCGACAGTATTGGCCAAAAACATTCAGTACTTC. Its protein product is CATSRSTVLAKNIQYF.

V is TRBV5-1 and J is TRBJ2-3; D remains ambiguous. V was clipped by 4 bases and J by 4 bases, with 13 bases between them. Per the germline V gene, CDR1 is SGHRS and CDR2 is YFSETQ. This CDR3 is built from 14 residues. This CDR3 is CASSPVDASDTQYF. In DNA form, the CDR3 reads TGCGCCAGCAGCCCGGTGGACGCGTCAGATACGCAGTATTTT.

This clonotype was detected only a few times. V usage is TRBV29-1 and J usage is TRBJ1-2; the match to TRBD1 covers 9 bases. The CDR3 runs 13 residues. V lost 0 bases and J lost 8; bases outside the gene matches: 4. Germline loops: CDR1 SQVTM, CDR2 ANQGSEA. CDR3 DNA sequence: TGCAGCGTTGAAGATCGGGGGACAGGGGGCTACACCTTC. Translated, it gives CSVEDRGTGGYTF.

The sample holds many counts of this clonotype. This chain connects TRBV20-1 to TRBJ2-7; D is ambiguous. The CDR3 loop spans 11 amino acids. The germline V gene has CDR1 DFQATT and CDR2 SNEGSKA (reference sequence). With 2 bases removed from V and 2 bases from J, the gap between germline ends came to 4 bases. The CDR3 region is CSARSPYEQYF. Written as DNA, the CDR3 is TGCAGTGCTAGAAGTCCCTACGAGCAGTACTTC.

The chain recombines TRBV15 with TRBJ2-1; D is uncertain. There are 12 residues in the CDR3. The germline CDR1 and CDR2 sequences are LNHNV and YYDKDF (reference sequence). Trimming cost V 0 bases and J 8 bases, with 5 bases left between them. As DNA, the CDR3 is TGTGCCACCAGCAGAGATAAAGATGAGCAGTTCTTC. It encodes CATSRDKDEQFF.

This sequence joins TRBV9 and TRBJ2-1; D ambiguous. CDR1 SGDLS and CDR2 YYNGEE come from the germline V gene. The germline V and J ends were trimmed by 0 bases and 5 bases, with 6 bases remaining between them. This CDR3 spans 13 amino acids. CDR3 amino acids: CASSVEADNEQFF. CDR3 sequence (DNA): TGTGCCAGCAGCGTAGAGGCCGACAATGAGCAGTTCTTC.

CDR3 nucleotides: TGTGCCAGCAGCCAAGATGGCCTAGCAGACGAGACCCAGTACTTC. Amino acids: CASSQDGLADETQYF. The rearrangement joins TRBV4-2 to TRBJ2-5, with D possibly being TRBD2 (5 bases). The CDR3 is 15 amino acids. Trimming removed 0 bases from V and 5 bases from J, with 13 bases in between. Germline V gene data show CDR1 as LGHNA and CDR2 as YNFKEQ.

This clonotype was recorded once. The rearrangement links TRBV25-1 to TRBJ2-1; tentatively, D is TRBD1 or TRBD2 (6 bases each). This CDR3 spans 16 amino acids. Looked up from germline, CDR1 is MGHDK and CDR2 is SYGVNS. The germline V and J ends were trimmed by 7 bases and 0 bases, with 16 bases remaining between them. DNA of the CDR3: TGTGCCAGCACTACCCGAGGGGGGAGCTCCTACAATGAGCAGTTCTTC. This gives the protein CASTTRGGSSYNEQFF.

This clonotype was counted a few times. The CDR3 DNA follows: TGTGCCAGCAGCTTGGCTGTACAACGGAATTCACCCCTCCACTTT. Its protein is CASSLAVQRNSPLHF. The chain combines TRBV5-5 with TRBJ1-6; D is undetermined. Trimming stripped 0 bases from V and 7 bases from J, with 11 bases between. The CDR3 length is 15 residues. Germline-derived CDR1 and CDR2 are SGHKS and YYEKEE (reference sequence).

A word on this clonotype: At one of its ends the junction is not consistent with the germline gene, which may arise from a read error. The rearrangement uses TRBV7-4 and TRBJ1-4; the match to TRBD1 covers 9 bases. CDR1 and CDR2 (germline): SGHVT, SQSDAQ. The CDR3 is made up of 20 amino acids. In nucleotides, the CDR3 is TGTGCCAGTAGCTTCGCCTGGGCCGACAGGGGGTTTTGGACTAATGAAAAACTGTTTTTT. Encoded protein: CASSFAWADRGFWTNEKLFF.

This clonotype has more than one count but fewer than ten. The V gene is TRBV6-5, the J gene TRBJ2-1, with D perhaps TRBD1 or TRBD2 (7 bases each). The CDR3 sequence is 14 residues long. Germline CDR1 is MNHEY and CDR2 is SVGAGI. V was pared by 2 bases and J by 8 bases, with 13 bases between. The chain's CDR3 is CASSYQGGTHEQFF. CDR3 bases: TGTGCCAGCAGTTACCAGGGGGGGACCCATGAGCAGTTCTTC.

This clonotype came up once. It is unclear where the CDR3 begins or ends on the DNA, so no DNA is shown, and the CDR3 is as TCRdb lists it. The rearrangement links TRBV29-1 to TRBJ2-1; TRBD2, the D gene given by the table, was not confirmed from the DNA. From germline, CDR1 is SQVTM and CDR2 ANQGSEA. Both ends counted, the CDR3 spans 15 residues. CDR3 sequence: CSVAIGASGRVVEFF.

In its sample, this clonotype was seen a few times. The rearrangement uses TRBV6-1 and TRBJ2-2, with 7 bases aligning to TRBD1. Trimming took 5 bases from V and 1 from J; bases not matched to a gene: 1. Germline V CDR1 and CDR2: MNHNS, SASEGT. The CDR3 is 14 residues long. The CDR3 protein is CASSRQGNTGELFF. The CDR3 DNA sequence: TGTGCCAGCAGTCGACAGGGGAACACCGGGGAGCTGTTTTTT.

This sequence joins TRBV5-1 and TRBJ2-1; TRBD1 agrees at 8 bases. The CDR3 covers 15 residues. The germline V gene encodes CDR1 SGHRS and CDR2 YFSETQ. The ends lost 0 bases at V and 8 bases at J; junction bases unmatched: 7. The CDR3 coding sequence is TGCGCCAGCAGCTTGGAGGCAGGGGGCATGGATGAGCAGTTCTTC. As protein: CASSLEAGGMDEQFF.

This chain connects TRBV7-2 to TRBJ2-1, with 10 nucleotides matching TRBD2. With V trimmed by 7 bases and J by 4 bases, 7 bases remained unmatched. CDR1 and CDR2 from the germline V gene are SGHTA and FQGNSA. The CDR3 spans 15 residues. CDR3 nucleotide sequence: TGTGCCAGCACTCTAGCGGGGGCGGGGTACAATGAGCAGTTCTTC. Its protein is CASTLAGAGYNEQFF.

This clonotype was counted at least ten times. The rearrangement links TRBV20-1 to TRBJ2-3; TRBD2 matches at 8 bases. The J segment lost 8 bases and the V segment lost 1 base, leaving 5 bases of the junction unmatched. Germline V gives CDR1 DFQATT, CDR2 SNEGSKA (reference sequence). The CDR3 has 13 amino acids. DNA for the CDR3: TGCAGTGCTAGAGCCGACGGGGGGGGTACGCAGTATTTT. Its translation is CSARADGGGTQYF.

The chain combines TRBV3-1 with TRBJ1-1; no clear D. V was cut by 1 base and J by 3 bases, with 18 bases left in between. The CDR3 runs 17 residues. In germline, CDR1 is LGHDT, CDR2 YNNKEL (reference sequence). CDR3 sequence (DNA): TGTGCCAGCAGCCAAGTTTTGGGCGCGGCACTATACACTGAAGCTTTCTTT. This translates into CASSQVLGAALYTEAFF.